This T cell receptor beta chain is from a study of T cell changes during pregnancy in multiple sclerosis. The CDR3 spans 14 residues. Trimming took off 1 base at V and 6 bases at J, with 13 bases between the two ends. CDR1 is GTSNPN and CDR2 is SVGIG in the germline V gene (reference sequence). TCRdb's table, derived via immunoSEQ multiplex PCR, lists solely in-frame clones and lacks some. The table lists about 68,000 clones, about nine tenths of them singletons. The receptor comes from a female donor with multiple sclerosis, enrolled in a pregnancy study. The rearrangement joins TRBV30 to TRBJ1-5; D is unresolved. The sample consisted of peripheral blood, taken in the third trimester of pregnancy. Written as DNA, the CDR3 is TGTGCCTGGAGTGAAGGCCGGGCGGGTCAGCCCCAGCATTTT. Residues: CAWSEGRAGQPQHF.